This is a list of T cell receptor beta chains from one sample in a study of blood T cell repertoires in COVID-19. Method: immunoSEQ multiplex PCR; TCRdb's copy keeps in-frame clones and lacks some. Found here are 150,000 to 200,000 clones, approximately 86% of them singletons; the top ten hold approximately 18%. Sequenced: PBMCs or T cells enriched from blood (not recorded which). The source of these receptors is a man aged 60-69 years who had recovered from COVID-19. CDR3s include the opening cysteine and the closing phenylalanine or tryptophan. The D gene is left open where the match is weak. Size is omitted from some rows. Given values are once, few, many or a class for expanded clones.

>TRBJ2-1|TRBV11-1|once|-|14
CASSYRGNYNEQFF
TGTGCCAGCAGCTACCGAGGAAACTACAATGAGCAGTTCTTC
>TRBJ1-6|TRBV12-3/TRBV12-4|many|-|12
CASSGESSPLHF
TGTGCCAGCAGCGGGGAGAGTTCACCCCTCCACTTT
>TRBJ2-1|TRBV5-1|-|TRBD1|15
CASSWTGSSYNEQFF
TGCGCCAGCAGTTGGACAGGAAGCTCCTACAATGAGCAGTTCTTC
>TRBJ2-1|TRBV18|-|-|12
CASSPTGLEQFF
TGTGCCAGCTCGCCTACAGGGCTTGAGCAGTTCTTC
>TRBJ1-1|TRBV6-6|-|-|15
CASNRPRDIYTEAFF
TGTGCCAGCAACAGACCCAGGGACATTTACACTGAAGCTTTCTTT
>TRBJ2-1|TRBV7-3|once|TRBD2|16
CASSIVAGGPVNEQFF
TGTGCCAGCAGCATAGTAGCGGGAGGGCCGGTAAATGAGCAGTTCTTC
>TRBJ2-7|TRBV7-9|-|-|14
CASSTPTGTYEQYF
TGTGCCAGCAGCACCCCGACAGGCACCTACGAGCAGTACTTC
>TRBJ1-1|TRBV27|-|-|16
CASSLTAWGRRSEAFF
TGTGCCAGCAGTTTAACCGCATGGGGGCGTCGAAGCGAAGCTTTCTTT
>TRBJ2-5|TRBV10-3|once|TRBD2|17
CAIASRTSGGREETQYF
TGTGCCATCGCCAGCCGGACTAGCGGGGGCCGGGAGGAGACCCAGTACTTC
>TRBJ2-1|TRBV4-2|-|TRBD1|16
CASSPRTGLSYNEQFF
TGTGCCAGCAGCCCGAGGACAGGACTCTCCTACAATGAGCAGTTCTTC
>TRBJ1-1|TRBV9|-|-|14
CASSVVAENTEAFF
TGTGCCAGCAGCGTAGTCGCGGAGAACACTGAAGCTTTCTTT
>TRBJ2-7|TRBV5-1|-|TRBD1|15
CASSPTGTGGYEQYF
TGCGCCAGCAGCCCGACCGGGACAGGGGGCTACGAGCAGTACTTC
>TRBJ2-5|TRBV15|-|-|15
CATSRDRLIQETQYF
TGTGCCACCAGCAGAGATCGACTGATACAAGAGACCCAGTACTTC
>TRBJ1-4|TRBV15|-|-|15
CATSGGGIGNEKLFF
TGTGCCACCAGCGGGGGAGGGATAGGTAATGAAAAACTGTTTTTT
>TRBJ1-2|TRBV19|-|TRBD1|18
CASSLPPTRTGGDYGYTF
TGTGCCAGTAGCCTCCCCCCTACCAGGACAGGGGGCGACTATGGCTACACCTTC
>TRBJ1-2|TRBV19|-|-|12
CASSMDIYGYTF
TGTGCCAGTAGTATGGACATCTATGGCTACACCTTC
>TRBJ1-1|TRBV4-2|-|-|14
CASSQDMGGTEAFF
TGTGCCAGCAGCCAAGATATGGGGGGCACTGAAGCTTTCTTT
>TRBJ2-2|TRBV6-1|-|TRBD1|18
CASSDPGQIRRNTGELFF
TGTGCCAGCAGTGACCCGGGACAGATCAGAAGAAACACCGGGGAGCTGTTTTTT
>TRBJ2-5|TRBV6-5|-|TRBD2|15
CASKLSGSGQETQYF
TGTGCCAGCAAACTAAGCGGGAGTGGTCAAGAGACCCAGTACTTC
>TRBJ2-3|TRBV5-1|-|-|15
CASSGALALTDTQYF
TGCGCCAGCAGCGGGGCTTTGGCCCTCACAGATACGCAGTATTTT
>TRBJ2-5|TRBV7-9|once|TRBD1|14
CASSLATGPETQYF
TGTGCCAGCAGCTTAGCGACAGGGCCAGAGACCCAGTACTTC
>TRBJ2-7|TRBV27|-|TRBD1|13
CASSSGQGYEQYF
TGTGCCAGCAGTTCGGGACAGGGCTACGAGCAGTACTTC
>TRBJ1-3|TRBV18|-|-|17
CASSLRGPSPSGNTIYF
TGTGCCAGCTCCCTTCGGGGTCCCAGTCCTAGCGGAAACACCATATATTTT
>TRBJ2-1|TRBV2|-|TRBD2|18
CASTKGPSGRDVNNEQFF
TGTGCCAGCACCAAAGGCCCTTCCGGGAGGGACGTCAACAATGAGCAGTTCTTC
>TRBJ1-2|TRBV14|-|-|15
CASSQTVISNYGYTF
TGTGCCAGCAGCCAGACAGTAATTTCTAACTATGGCTACACCTTC
>TRBJ2-1|TRBV29-1|-|TRBD2|14
CSVEWTSGSKEQFF
TGCAGCGTTGAATGGACTAGCGGGAGTAAAGAGCAGTTCTTC
>TRBJ1-2|TRBV28|-|-|12
CASSFLGYGYTF
TGTGCCAGCAGTTTTCTCGGCTATGGCTACACCTTC
>TRBJ2-5|TRBV10-3|-|TRBD2|16
CAISEFSSGTPGTQYF
TGTGCCATCAGTGAGTTCTCTAGCGGTACGCCGGGGACCCAGTACTTC
>TRBJ2-7|TRBV7-9|-|TRBD2|15
CASSSRGVKPYEQYF
TGTGCCAGCAGCTCTCGGGGGGTTAAACCCTACGAGCAGTACTTC
>TRBJ1-4|TRBV7-2|-|TRBD1|14
CASSFGTGAEKLFF
TGTGCCAGCAGCTTTGGGACAGGGGCGGAAAAACTGTTTTTT
>TRBJ2-3|TRBV19|-|TRBD1|18
CASSTKRGQGIGTDTQYF
TGTGCCAGTAGTACAAAGAGGGGACAGGGCATAGGCACAGATACGCAGTATTTT
>TRBJ2-5|TRBV10-2|once|-|12
CASSLQGGAQYF
TGCGCCAGCAGTTTACAGGGAGGGGCCCAGTACTTC
>TRBJ1-4|TRBV3-1/TRBV3-2|-|-|16
CASSQDIERANEKLFF
TGTGCCAGCAGCCAAGATATCGAGCGAGCTAATGAAAAACTGTTTTTT
>TRBJ1-1|TRBV5-1|-|TRBD1|15
CASSPQGQVNTEAFF
TGCGCCAGCAGCCCCCAGGGACAGGTAAACACTGAAGCTTTCTTT
>TRBJ1-2|TRBV19|-|-|13
CASQDRLAYGYTF
TGTGCCAGCCAGGACAGACTCGCCTATGGCTACACCTTC
>TRBJ1-2|TRBV27|-|TRBD1|18
CASTLKFLPGQGNYGYTF
TGTGCCAGCACCCTAAAGTTTCTGCCGGGACAGGGTAACTATGGCTACACCTTC
>TRBJ2-2|TRBV27|-|-|21
CASSLRPPPAAVAANTGELFF
TGTGCCAGCAGTTTGCGTCCACCCCCTGCCGCGGTCGCAGCGAACACCGGGGAGCTGTTTTTT
>TRBJ1-2|TRBV2|-|TRBD1|15
CASRSGQGASYGYTF
TGTGCCAGCAGGTCGGGACAGGGGGCTTCCTATGGCTACACCTTC
>TRBJ2-7|TRBV28|-|TRBD1|12
CASSGTGLGPYF
TGTGCCAGCAGTGGGACAGGGTTGGGTCCGTACTTC
>TRBJ1-5|TRBV24-1|-|-|17
CATSEVTGTSSNQPQHF
TGTGCCACCAGTGAGGTGACGGGGACATCCAGCAATCAGCCCCAGCATTTT
>TRBJ2-7|TRBV28|-|-|16
CASSPDRLVDFYEQYF
TGTGCCAGCAGCCCAGACAGGCTGGTAGATTTCTACGAGCAGTACTTC
>TRBJ2-7|TRBV9|-|TRBD1|15
CASSVAPDRDYEQYF
TGTGCCAGCAGCGTGGCCCCGGACAGGGACTACGAGCAGTACTTC
>TRBJ1-5|TRBV27|few|-|15
CASSLFPRDDQPQHF
TGTGCCAGCAGTTTATTTCCCCGCGATGATCAGCCCCAGCATTTT
>TRBJ2-3|TRBV28|-|TRBD2|15
CASLRTSGSTDTQYF
TGTGCCAGCCTTCGGACTAGCGGGAGCACAGATACGCAGTATTTT
>TRBJ1-6|TRBV9|-|-|14
CASSGQAGNSPLHF
TGTGCCAGCAGCGGACAAGCGGGTAATTCACCCCTCCACTTT
>TRBJ2-7|TRBV18|-|TRBD1|14
CASSPGTGMGEQYF
TGTGCCAGCTCACCAGGGACAGGGATGGGCGAGCAGTACTTC
>TRBJ1-6|TRBV27|-|-|14
CASSSTGRNSPLHF
TGTGCCAGCAGTTCGACAGGTCGGAATTCACCCCTCCACTTT
>TRBJ1-6|TRBV10-2|-|TRBD1|13
CASSGDRDSPLHF
TGCGCCAGCAGTGGGGACAGAGATTCACCCCTCCACTTT
>TRBJ1-5|TRBV5-3|many|-|14
CARNCRGSHQPQHF
TGTGCCAGAAACTGCAGGGGTTCGCATCAGCCCCAGCATTTT